This T cell receptor (beta chain) originates from a study of T cell responses to AZD1222 COVID-19 vaccine. The protocol was immunoSEQ multiplex PCR, while the TCRdb copy is restricted to in-frame clones and leaves out a portion. The sample has more than 65,000 clones, roughly nine tenths seen once. Germline lookup yields CDR1 SGHRS and CDR2 YFSETQ. V lost 2 bases, J lost 1 base, and 10 bases lay in between. The CDR3 spans 15 residues. The starting material was peripheral blood, obtained on day 0 of AZD1222 vaccination. The TCR comes from an adult in good health. The gene calls are TRBV5-1 and TRBJ1-3, with D unclear. In DNA, the CDR3 is TGCGCCAGCAGCTTAATTGGGCAATCTGGAAACACCATATATTTT. Its translation: CASSLIGQSGNTIYF.